Following are 19 T cell receptor beta chains from one sample sequenced in a study of CD8+CD57+ T cells in acquired aplastic anemia. Patients included in sequencing had previously demonstrated CD8+CD57+ cell expansion by flow cytometry. Genomic DNA templated the TCR beta VDJ and CDR3 profiling. Each CDR3 protein is one row after TCRdb ran MiXCR on the reads. The table has roughly 150,000 distinct CDR3 sequences, 45% to 55% seen once. Sequenced material: sorted CD4+, CD8+, or CD8+CD57+ T cells (not recorded which) from PBMCs. Receptor source: a human donor with aplastic anemia.

V is TRBV18 and J is TRBJ2-5; TRBD1 is a possible D gene (6 bases). Trimming shortened V by 5 bases and J by 8 bases, and 12 bases separated the two germline ends. CDR1 and CDR2 from the germline V gene are KGHSH and LQKENI. The CDR3 is 12 residues long. CDR3 loop: CASSSDRVTQYF. The CDR3 bases are TGTGCCAGCTCATCGGACAGAGTCACCCAGTACTTC.

Ten or more counts support this clonotype. The chain links TRBV20-1 to TRBJ2-1; the D gene is possibly TRBD2 (6 bases). Germline V gene data show CDR1 as DFQATT and CDR2 as SNEGSKA (reference sequence). The CDR3 sequence is 11 residues long. V dropped 6 bases and J dropped 6 bases, with 9 bases sitting between them. The CDR3 reads CSARLGNEQFF. CDR3 DNA sequence: TGCAGTGCCAGACTAGGCAATGAGCAGTTCTTC.

This chain joins TRBV15 and TRBJ2-7; D is unresolved. The CDR3 covers 17 residues. V was shortened by 5 bases and J by 0 bases, with 20 bases between the two germline ends. Germline V lookup: CDR1 LNHNV, CDR2 YYDKDF (reference sequence). The DNA for the CDR3 is TGTGCCACCAGCTACAAAAGAGCCCGGCTAACCTCCTACGAGCAGTACTTC. Its translation is CATSYKRARLTSYEQYF. Full variable domain (outside the CDR3, taken from reference TRBV15 and TRBJ2-7): DAMVIQNPRYQVTQFGKPVTLSCSQTLNHNVMYWYQQKSSQAPKLLFHYYDKDFNNEADTPDNFQSRRPNTSFCFLDIRSPGLGDTAMYLCATSYKRARLTSYEQYFGPGTRLTVT.

This clonotype was detected many times. The chain recombines TRBV13 with TRBJ2-3; 7 bases line up with TRBD2. The CDR3 spans 18 residues. V lost 0 bases and J lost 1; bases outside the gene matches: 10. Germline-derived CDR1 and CDR2 are PRHDT and FYEKMQ (reference sequence). The CDR3 loop is CASSLGMRRETRTDTQYF. DNA of the CDR3: TGTGCCAGCAGCTTAGGAATGAGGCGGGAGACGCGCACAGATACGCAGTATTTT.

The V call is TRBV27, the J call TRBJ1-5, with a possible D match to TRBD1 (5 bases). Trimming pared 4 bases from V and 7 bases from J, leaving 17 bases between. Germline V gene data show CDR1 as MNHEY and CDR2 as SMNVEV (reference sequence). The CDR3 consists of 15 residues. The CDR3 sequence is CASSWGSVGEQPQHF. The DNA for the CDR3 is TGTGCCAGCAGTTGGGGGTCAGTGGGGGAACAGCCCCAGCATTTT.

This clonotype came up many times. The chain links TRBV20-1 to TRBJ2-1; D may be TRBD1 or TRBD2 (5 bases each). V lost 2 bases to trimming and J lost 15 bases, with 14 bases between them. The CDR3 spans 11 residues. Germline-derived CDR1 and CDR2 are DFQATT and SNEGSKA (reference sequence). DNA for the CDR3: TGCAGTGCTAGACAGGGACCGTTAAGGTTCTTC. Protein sequence: CSARQGPLRFF.

This clonotype has at least ten counts. This chain's CDR3 is CASSHPGTTYEQYF. The DNA of the CDR3 is TGTGCCAGTAGCCATCCAGGTACTACCTACGAGCAGTACTTC. The V call is TRBV19, the J call TRBJ2-7, with D uncertain. Trimming took off 6 bases at V and 2 bases at J, with 14 bases between the two ends. The CDR3 consists of 14 residues. Looked up from germline, CDR1 is LNHDA and CDR2 is SQIVND (reference sequence).

The chain carries TRBV7-9 and TRBJ1-1, with D possibly matching TRBD1 (5 bases). The length of the CDR3 is 14 residues. The germline V and J ends were trimmed by 10 bases and 0 bases, with 15 bases remaining between them. Germline CDR1 reads SEHNR; CDR2 reads FQNEAQ (reference sequence). The CDR3 reads CAIKSAGMNTEAFF. CDR3 DNA: TGTGCCATAAAGTCGGCAGGGATGAACACTGAAGCTTTCTTT.

Ten or more counts support this clonotype. This chain joins TRBV6-5 and TRBJ2-7; TRBD2 aligns across 7 bases. CDR1 is MNHEY and CDR2 is SVGAGI in the germline V gene. The CDR3 is made up of 15 amino acids. Unmatched junction bases numbered 8, after V lost 4 bases and J lost 2 bases. CDR3 residues: CASSSPSGFPYEQYF. The CDR3 bases are TGTGCCAGCAGTTCCCCTAGCGGATTTCCCTACGAGCAGTACTTC.

This clonotype was seen repeatedly, ten times or more. The chain joins TRBV6-1 to TRBJ2-3; the D is unclear. The CDR3 is made up of 14 amino acids. Germline loops: CDR1 MNHNS, CDR2 SASEGT. V lost 3 bases to trimming and J lost 3 bases, with 10 bases between them. The CDR3 nucleotides read TGTGCCAGCAGTGAGGGTGACATAACAGATACGCAGTATTTT. This codes for CASSEGDITDTQYF.

The chain joins TRBV2 to TRBJ1-1; D possibly corresponds to TRBD1 (5 bases). CDR1 is SNHLY, CDR2 FYNNEI, per germline. CDR3 size: 13 residues. V lost 4 bases, J lost 5 bases, and 11 bases lay in between. The CDR3 here is CASSGQILTEAFF. Written as DNA, the CDR3 is TGTGCCAGCAGTGGACAGATACTGACTGAAGCTTTCTTT.

This clonotype came up once. The chain recombines TRBV11-2 with TRBJ2-3; maybe TRBD2 (6 bases). V was shortened by 6 bases and J by 6 bases, with 19 bases between the two germline ends. Germline CDR1 reads SGHAT; CDR2 reads FQNNGV. This CDR3 has 15 amino acids. The CDR3 reads CASSSRGSGGDTQYF. As DNA, the CDR3 is TGTGCCAGCAGTTCCCGGGGGAGCGGTGGGGATACGCAGTATTTT.

In its sample, this clonotype was seen many times. This sequence joins TRBV7-3 and TRBJ1-6, with a possible D match to TRBD1 (5 bases). Germline CDR1 SGHTA, CDR2 FQGTGA. The CDR3 runs 13 residues. V was clipped by 4 bases and J by 6 bases, with 7 bases between them. CDR3 amino acids: CASSSGANSPLHF. The CDR3 coding sequence is TGTGCCAGCAGCTCCGGGGCTAATTCACCCCTCCACTTT.

The chain uses TRBV10-3 and TRBJ1-5; maybe TRBD1 (6 bases). Germline lookup yields CDR1 ENHRY and CDR2 SYGVKD. CDR3 size: 14 residues. Trimming cost V 6 bases and J 6 bases, with 15 bases left between them. This CDR3 reads CAISPQQGLQPQHF. The CDR3 nucleotides read TGTGCCATCAGCCCTCAACAGGGACTTCAGCCCCAGCATTTT.

This clonotype was observed many times. The CDR3 loop is CASSPRTAPRDNQPQHF. In DNA, the CDR3 is TGTGCCAGTAGTCCCCGGACAGCACCGCGGGACAATCAGCCCCAGCATTTT. The chain is built from TRBV19 and TRBJ1-5, with a tentative D call TRBD1 (6 bases). The CDR3 length is 17 residues. Looked up from germline, CDR1 is LNHDA and CDR2 is SQIVND (reference sequence). V was clipped by 5 bases and J by 3 bases, with 20 bases between them. Complete variable domain (other parts from reference TRBV19 and TRBJ1-5): DGGITQSPKYLFRKEGQNVTLSCEQNLNHDAMYWYRQDPGQGLRLIYYSQIVNDFQKGDIAEGYSVSREKKESFPLTVTSAQKNPTAFYLCASSPRTAPRDNQPQHFGDGTRLSIL.

The J gene is TRBJ2-1, the V gene TRBV6-2 or TRBV6-3; D is undetermined. Germline V gene data show CDR1 as MNHEY and CDR2 as SVGEGT. This CDR3 spans 15 amino acids. The V end lost 6 bases, the J end lost 9 bases, and 21 bases lay between the germline ends. The chain's CDR3 is CASRSQLPPASEQFF. The CDR3 DNA is TGTGCCAGCAGATCCCAACTGCCACCAGCAAGTGAGCAGTTCTTC.

This clonotype was recorded once. V usage is TRBV24-1 and J usage is TRBJ2-7; D uncertain. The DNA end is a closer match to TRBJ2-5, so the J assignment may be wrong. The CDR3 runs 17 residues. Looked up from germline, CDR1 is KGHDR and CDR2 is SFDVKD. The CDR3 here is CATSDFRNNLHQETQYF. CDR3 bases: TGTGCCACCAGTGATTTCAGGAACAATTTACACCAAGAGACCCAGTACTTC.

The rearrangement uses TRBV12-3 or TRBV12-4 and TRBJ2-5; D not certain. This CDR3 is built from 11 residues. Trimming took 8 bases from V and 1 from J, leaving 5 bases between them. The CDR3 here is CASGPQETQYF. The CDR3 DNA reads TGTGCCAGCGGCCCCCAAGAGACCCAGTACTTC.

The rearrangement uses TRBV20-1 and TRBJ2-7; 10 nucleotides align to TRBD2. Germline assignment: CDR1 DFQATT and CDR2 SNEGSKA (reference sequence). The CDR3 is 13 amino acids. Trimming removed 6 bases from V and 2 bases from J; junction bases left unmatched: 4. This CDR3 is CSAWTSGTYEQYF. Here the CDR3 DNA reads TGCAGTGCCTGGACTAGCGGTACCTACGAGCAGTACTTC.